This section outlines one TCR beta chain sequence together with its context. Its cognate antigen is unknown. Separation from the roughly 670-subject first cohort characterized the roughly 120-subject validation cohort, to which the donors belonged. Assay used: immunoSEQ multiplex PCR; TCRdb lists only in-frame clones, some missing. The sample includes roughly 280,000 clones, 80% to 90% seen only once; the top ten take around 1%. The CDR3 loop spans 14 amino acids. Trimming shortened V by 5 bases and J by 5 bases, and 16 bases separated the two germline ends. Germline CDR1 and CDR2: MNHNS and SASEGT. This sample was taken from a study of cytomegalovirus exposure and HLA in healthy donors. Study-level points and caveats: Subsequent analysis found a tendency for first-cohort TCR clusters to co-occur within the 110 or so validation repertoires.

The specimen was PBMCs. This chain uses TRBV6-1 with TRBJ2-7, with D perhaps TRBD1 (5 bases). This sequence originates from a woman younger than 35 in good health and CMV-seronegative. CDR3 bases: TGTGCCAGCAGTTCAGGACATGGGGTCGACGAGCAGTACTTC. Encoded protein: CASSSGHGVDEQYF.